Each of the 19 T cell receptor beta chains below was sequenced from the same sample in a study of cytomegalovirus exposure and HLA in healthy donors. A multiplex PCR was run with 60 Vbeta primers and 13 Jbeta primers. TCRdb keeps only in-frame clones here, not all; method: immunoSEQ multiplex PCR. The sample lists about 110,000 clones, roughly 82% occurring once. Input material: PBMCs. These receptors were collected from a man aged 30 to 39 in good health and CMV-seropositive.

The chain joins TRBV2 to TRBJ2-4; D call uncertain. The CDR3 covers 16 residues. The V end lost 0 bases, the J end lost 1 base, and 10 bases lay between the germline ends. Per germline, CDR1 SNHLY and CDR2 FYNNEI. The chain's CDR3 is CASSEAAVTAKNIQYF. The CDR3 nucleotides are TGTGCCAGCAGTGAAGCTGCGGTAACGGCCAAAAACATTCAGTACTTC.

The chain couples TRBV7-9 to TRBJ1-2; D gene ambiguous. The germline CDR1 and CDR2 sequences are SEHNR and FQNEAQ (reference sequence). Trimming removed 5 bases at V and 12 bases at J, with 25 bases between. The CDR3 totals 15 residues. CDR3 protein: CASSLFTGSLSGDTF. The CDR3 nucleotides are TGTGCCAGCAGCCTATTTACCGGGTCCCTAAGCGGAGACACCTTC.

The rearrangement joins TRBV5-4 to TRBJ2-5, with a possible D match to TRBD2 (5 bases). The ends were cut back, 4 bases at V and 1 base at J, with 14 bases in the middle. There are 15 residues in the CDR3. The germline CDR1 and CDR2 sequences are SGHNT and YYREEE (reference sequence). This CDR3 reads CASSNGAGAQETQYF. The CDR3 bases are TGTGCCAGCAGCAACGGTGCGGGTGCCCAAGAGACCCAGTACTTC.

The chain recombines TRBV5-1 with TRBJ2-7, with 7 bases identical to TRBD1. The CDR3 contains 15 residues. The junction had 7 bases not matched to a gene; V was cut back by 2 bases and J by 2 bases. The germline V gene has CDR1 SGHRS and CDR2 YFSETQ. In DNA, the CDR3 is TGCGCCAGCAGCTTACAACAGGGGCCCCCCTACGAGCAGTACTTC. It codes for CASSLQQGPPYEQYF.

On this clone itself: One end of the junction is discordant with germline, which a read error may explain. The chain employs TRBV7-9 and TRBJ1-2; 9 bases agree with TRBD1. Germline V gene data show CDR1 as SEHNR and CDR2 as FQNEAQ (reference sequence). This CDR3 has 15 amino acids. CDR3 region: CSSSFGSTGGHGYTF. In DNA form, the CDR3 reads TGTTCCAGCAGCTTTGGGTCCACAGGGGGCCATGGCTACACCTTC.

This rearrangement joins TRBV19 to TRBJ2-5, with 12 positions matching TRBD2. Germline CDR1 reads LNHDA; CDR2 reads SQIVND (reference sequence). The CDR3 consists of 16 residues. Trimming cost V 5 bases and J 1 base; bases outside gene matches: 5. CDR3 sequence reads: CASSQELAGGQETQYF. The CDR3 DNA follows: TGTGCCAGTAGTCAAGAACTAGCGGGGGGCCAAGAGACCCAGTACTTC.

This chain connects TRBV18 to TRBJ1-1; 7 bases match TRBD1. Germline loops: CDR1 KGHSH, CDR2 LQKENI. After removal of 4 bases from V and 7 bases from J, the junction contained 6 bases not matched to a gene. The CDR3 contains 13 residues. The CDR3 loop reads CASSLPGGFEAFF. The CDR3 region has the DNA TGTGCCAGCTCACTGCCAGGGGGGTTTGAAGCTTTCTTT. Variable domain in full (rest from reference TRBV18 and TRBJ1-1): NAGVMQNPRHLVRRRGQEARLRCSPMKGHSHVYWYRQLPEEGLKFMVYLQKENIIDESGMPKERFSAEFPKEGPSILRIQQVVRGDSAAYFCASSLPGGFEAFFGQGTRLTVV.

The rearrangement links TRBV30 to TRBJ2-1; 15 bases fit TRBD2. The junction had 13 bases not matched to a gene; V was cut back by 2 bases and J by 8 bases. From germline, CDR1 is GTSNPN and CDR2 SVGIG (reference sequence). This CDR3 has 18 amino acids. The CDR3 nucleotides are TGTGCCTGGAGTTCCCGTAGGACTAGCGGGGGGGCTAGTGATGAGCAGTTCTTC. This encodes CAWSSRRTSGGASDEQFF.

V gene TRBV7-2 combines with J gene TRBJ1-2; a weak D match, TRBD1 (6 bases). Looked up from germline, CDR1 is SGHTA and CDR2 is FQGNSA. V was trimmed by 4 bases and J by 8 bases, leaving 23 bases between them. The CDR3 extends over 16 amino acids. This CDR3 is CASSSYRGGAIGGYTF. CDR3 sequence (DNA): TGTGCCAGCAGCTCTTATCGCGGGGGGGCGATAGGAGGCTACACCTTC.

V usage is TRBV28 and J usage is TRBJ2-3; tentative D call: TRBD2 (5 bases). V was pared by 8 bases and J by 2 bases, with 11 bases between. The germline V gene has CDR1 MDHEN and CDR2 SYDVKM. The CDR3 loop spans 13 amino acids. For the CDR3, the DNA is TGTGCCAGCTGGGAGCGGAACACAGATACGCAGTATTTT. It yields the protein CASWERNTDTQYF.

With respect to this clone: At the DNA level, this CDR3 is encoded by other sequences in the same sample as well. J is TRBJ2-1 and V is TRBV30, with 7 positions matching TRBD2. CDR3 length: 14 amino acids. Germline CDR1 reads GTSNPN; CDR2 reads SVGIG (reference sequence). Trimming at V came to 0 bases and at J to 3 bases, leaving 2 bases not matched to a gene. CDR3: CAWSVGGSYNEQFF. The CDR3 DNA follows: TGTGCCTGGAGTGTGGGCGGGAGCTACAATGAGCAGTTCTTC.

This chain links TRBV7-2 with TRBJ2-7; a weak D match, TRBD2 (5 bases). Deletions cut 0 bases from V and 11 bases from J, with 17 bases between. The CDR3 is made up of 14 amino acids. The V gene's germline CDR1 is SGHTA and CDR2 FQGNSA. This CDR3 reads CASSLATTVGIEYF. The CDR3 nucleotides read TGTGCCAGCAGCTTAGCGACGACCGTCGGGATTGAGTACTTC.

The V gene is TRBV19, the J gene TRBJ1-4; the D is unclear. V was trimmed by 0 bases and J by 7 bases, leaving 9 bases between them. CDR1 is LNHDA, CDR2 SQIVND, per germline (reference sequence). This CDR3 has 14 amino acids. This CDR3 reads CASSIDRIGEKLFF. In nucleotides, the CDR3 is TGTGCCAGTAGTATAGACAGAATTGGTGAAAAACTGTTTTTT.

This clone was seen only once. The chain combines TRBV4-2 with TRBJ2-1; possibly TRBD1 for D (6 bases). The length of the CDR3 is 14 residues. The germline CDR1 and CDR2 sequences are LGHNA and YNFKEQ. V was shortened by 3 bases and J by 9 bases, with 15 bases between the two germline ends. The CDR3 reads CASSQETGSGEQFF. As DNA, the CDR3 is TGTGCCAGCAGCCAGGAAACAGGGTCCGGTGAGCAGTTCTTC.

The genes are TRBV10-3 and TRBJ2-7, with 7 bases matching TRBD1. CDR1 and CDR2 from the germline V gene are ENHRY and SYGVKD. Losses at the gene ends were 6 bases for V and 5 bases for J; bases not matched to a gene: 10. The CDR3 contains 14 residues. CDR3 in amino acids: CAIRPRQGGNEQYF. DNA of the CDR3: TGTGCCATCAGACCCCGACAGGGTGGGAACGAGCAGTACTTC.

V and J are TRBV6-1 and TRBJ2-3, with 8 bases lining up with TRBD1. With V trimmed by 2 bases and J by 2 bases, 6 bases remained unmatched. CDR1 and CDR2 (germline): MNHNS, SASEGT. There are 16 residues in the CDR3. The CDR3 region is CASSEFSGGPTDTQYF. The CDR3 DNA follows: TGTGCCAGCAGTGAATTCTCAGGGGGCCCCACAGATACGCAGTATTTT.

The CDR3 coding sequence is TGCGCCAGCCGCTGGGGTCAGGGGGAGACCCAGTACTTC. It codes for CASRWGQGETQYF. The rearrangement joins TRBV5-1 to TRBJ2-5; D may be TRBD1 (6 bases). The V end lost 7 bases, the J end lost 5 bases, and 15 bases lay between the germline ends. CDR1 and CDR2 (germline): SGHRS, YFSETQ. This CDR3 region has 13 residues.

This clone was seen a single time. The rearrangement links TRBV5-1 to TRBJ1-1, with D perhaps TRBD1 (5 bases). The length of the CDR3 is 14 residues. Deletions cut 3 bases from V and 1 base from J, with 10 bases between. Per germline, CDR1 SGHRS and CDR2 YFSETQ. The CDR3 sequence: CASSSDGQNTEAFF. CDR3 bases: TGCGCCAGCAGCTCCGACGGACAGAACACTGAAGCTTTCTTT.

DNA of the CDR3: TGTGCCTGGACCACCCAAACAGGGAGTCACGGTCAGCCCCAGCATTTT. This translates into CAWTTQTGSHGQPQHF. This chain links TRBV30 with TRBJ1-5; a weak D match, TRBD1 (6 bases). Trimming cost V 4 bases and J 6 bases, with 22 bases left between them. Germline V lookup: CDR1 GTSNPN, CDR2 SVGIG (reference sequence). The CDR3 extends over 16 amino acids. The full variable domain, in which reference TRBV30 and TRBJ1-5 provide the parts outside the CDR3, is SQTIHQWPATLVQPVGSPLSLECTVEGTSNPNLYWYRQAAGRGLQLLFYSVGIGQISSEVPQNLSASRPQDRQFILSSKKLLLSDSGFYLCAWTTQTGSHGQPQHFGDGTRLSIL.